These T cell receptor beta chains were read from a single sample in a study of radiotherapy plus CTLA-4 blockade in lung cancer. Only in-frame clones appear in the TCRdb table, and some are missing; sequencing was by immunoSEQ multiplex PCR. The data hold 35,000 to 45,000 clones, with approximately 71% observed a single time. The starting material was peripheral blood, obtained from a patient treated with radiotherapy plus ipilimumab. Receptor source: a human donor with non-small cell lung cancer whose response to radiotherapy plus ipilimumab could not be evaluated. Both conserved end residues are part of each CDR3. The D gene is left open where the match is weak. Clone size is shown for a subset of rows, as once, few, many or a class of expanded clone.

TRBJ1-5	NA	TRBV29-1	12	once	TGCAGCGTTGCCGGGTCCGGCCAGCCCCAGCATTTT	CSVAGSGQPQHF
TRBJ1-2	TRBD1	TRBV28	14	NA	TGTGCCAGCAGTTTACGGACAGGGAGATATGGCTACACCTTC	CASSLRTGRYGYTF
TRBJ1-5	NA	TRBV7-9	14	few	TGTGCCAGCAGCTTAGCGGCTGCAAATCAGCCCCAGCATTTT	CASSLAAANQPQHF
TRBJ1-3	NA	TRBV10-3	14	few	TGTGCCATCAGCCCAGGGTGGACTGGAAACACCATATATTTT	CAISPGWTGNTIYF
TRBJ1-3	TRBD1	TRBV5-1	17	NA	TGCGCCAGCAGCTCCGGGACAGGGATCGCCTCTGGAAACACCATATATTTT	CASSSGTGIASGNTIYF
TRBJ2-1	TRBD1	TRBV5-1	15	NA	TGCGCCAGCAGCTTGGCGACAGGGGGGTACAATGAGCAGTTCTTC	CASSLATGGYNEQFF
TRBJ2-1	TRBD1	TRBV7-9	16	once	TGTGCCAGCAGCCAAGCGGACAGGGGTTCGTACAATGAGCAGTTCTTC	CASSQADRGSYNEQFF
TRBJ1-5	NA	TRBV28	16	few	TGTGCCAGCAATCTACGGAGGCCACAGTACAATCAGCCCCAGCATTTT	CASNLRRPQYNQPQHF
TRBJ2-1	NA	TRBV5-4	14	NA	TGTGCCAGCAGCTTTTGGACTGTGGTCAATGAGCAGTTCTTC	CASSFWTVVNEQFF
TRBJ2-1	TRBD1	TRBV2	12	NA	TGTGCCAGCGGGACAGGGTATAATGAGCAGTTCTTC	CASGTGYNEQFF
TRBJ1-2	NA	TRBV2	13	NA	TGTGCCAGCTCGGGACATTTTAACTATGGCTACACCTTC	CASSGHFNYGYTF
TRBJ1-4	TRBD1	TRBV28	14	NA	TGTGCCAGCAGCCCCTCAGGGGGCTATAAAAAACTGTTTTTT	CASSPSGGYKKLFF
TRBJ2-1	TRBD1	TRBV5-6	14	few	TGTGCCAGCAGCCCGACAGGGATCCACAATGAGCAGTTCTTC	CASSPTGIHNEQFF
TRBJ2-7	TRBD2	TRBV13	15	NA	TGTGCCAGCAGTTCCCAGCGGGGGGGACTCTACGAGCAGTACTTC	CASSSQRGGLYEQYF
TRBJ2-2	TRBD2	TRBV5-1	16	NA	TGCGCCAGCAGCTCCCCTAGCGGGAGGGCCACCGGGGAGCTGTTTTTT	CASSSPSGRATGELFF
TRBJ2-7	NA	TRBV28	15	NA	TGTGCCAGCACCCCTGCAGACTCGATCTCCTACGAGCAGTACTTC	CASTPADSISYEQYF
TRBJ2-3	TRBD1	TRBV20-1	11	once	TGCAGTGCTGACAGGGGAGATACGCAGTATTTT	CSADRGDTQYF
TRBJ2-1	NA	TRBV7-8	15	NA	TGTGCCAGCAGCTTGGGGGCGAAAACCTACAATGAGCAGTTCTTC	CASSLGAKTYNEQFF
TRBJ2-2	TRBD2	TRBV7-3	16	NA	TGTGCCAGCAGCCCCGCGGGCTCAGCGGGGACCGGGGAGCTGTTTTTT	CASSPAGSAGTGELFF
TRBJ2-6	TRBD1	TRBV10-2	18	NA	TGCGCCAGCAGTGAGTGGGCAGGGGGTAGCTCTGGGGCCAACGTCCTGACTTTC	CASSEWAGGSSGANVLTF
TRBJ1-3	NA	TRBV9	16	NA	TGTGCCAGCAGCGGAAGACAGACACTCTCTGGAAACACCATATATTTT	CASSGRQTLSGNTIYF
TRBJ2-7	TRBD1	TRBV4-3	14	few	TGCGCCAGCAGCCAGAGACAGGGGGCCTACGAGCAGTACTTC	CASSQRQGAYEQYF
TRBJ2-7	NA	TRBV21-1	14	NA	TGTGCCAGCAGCAAAGCCCAGAAAGTCTACGAGCAGTACTTC	CASSKAQKVYEQYF
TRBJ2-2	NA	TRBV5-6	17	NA	TGTGCCAGCAGCCCTCCACCCGGGACAACGAACACCGGGGAGCTGTTTTTT	CASSPPPGTTNTGELFF
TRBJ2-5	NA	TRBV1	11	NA	TGCAGACGGGGGGGCCGAGAGACCCAGTACTTC	CRRGGRETQYF
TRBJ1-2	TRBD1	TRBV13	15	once	TGTGCCAGCAGCTTATTGTCTGCGACAGGGGATGGCTACACCTTC	CASSLLSATGDGYTF
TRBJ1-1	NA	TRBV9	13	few	TGTGCCAGCAGCGTCATACAGGGAGCTGAAGCTTTCTTT	CASSVIQGAEAFF
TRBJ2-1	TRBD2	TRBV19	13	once	TGTGCCAGTAACCGGGAGGGCCTAGGTGAGCAGTTCTTC	CASNREGLGEQFF
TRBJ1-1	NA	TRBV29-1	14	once	TGCAGCGTTCAGTATCGGGGGGGTTCCACTGAAGCTTTCTTT	CSVQYRGGSTEAFF
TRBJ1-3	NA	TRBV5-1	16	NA	TGCGCCAGCAGCGACGACAGAGCCCTCTCTGGAAACACCATATATTTT	CASSDDRALSGNTIYF
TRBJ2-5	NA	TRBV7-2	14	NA	TGTGCCAGCAGCTTAGGGTCAGCGACAGAGACCCAGTACTTC	CASSLGSATETQYF